The 17 T cell receptor beta chains below all came from one sample that was sequenced in a study of T-cell reconstitution after alpha-beta-depleted transplantation in children. Unique molecular identifiers featured in how the TCRbeta library was prepared. TCRdb called the PCR reads again in MiXCR, with one record for every CDR3 protein. In the table there are 85,000 to 120,000 distinct CDR3 sequences, 6% to 9% of which are singletons. Source: PBMCs, taken before TCRalphabeta/CD19-depleted stem cell transplant. Receptors were obtained from a boy younger than 10 with acute lymphoblastic leukemia, due to receive a stem cell transplant.

The sample holds a few counts of this clonotype. The chain combines TRBV20-1 with TRBJ1-4, with 7 bases identical to TRBD1. Germline V gives CDR1 DFQATT, CDR2 SNEGSKA (reference sequence). Trimming removed 1 base from V and 4 bases from J; junction bases left unmatched: 9. The CDR3 has 16 amino acids. In DNA form, the CDR3 reads TGCAGTGCTAGAGCGCAAGACAGGGATGTTAATGAAAAACTGTTTTTT. It codes for CSARAQDRDVNEKLFF.

This clonotype has ten or more counts. The chain has TRBV4-3 and TRBJ2-7, with D maybe TRBD1 (5 bases). V was trimmed by 1 base and J by 7 bases, leaving 17 bases between them. CDR3 length equals 15 residues. CDR1 LGHNA and CDR2 YSLEER come from the germline V gene. CDR3 sequence: CASSQGRGTHREQYF. CDR3 in DNA: TGCGCCAGCAGCCAAGGTAGGGGAACCCACCGGGAGCAGTACTTC.

This clonotype has a handful of counts. The chain couples TRBV15 to TRBJ1-5; maybe TRBD1 (6 bases). V was cut by 0 bases and J by 9 bases, with 15 bases left in between. Germline values: CDR1 LNHNV, CDR2 YYDKDF (reference sequence). The CDR3 is 15 residues long. The CDR3 loop reads CATSREAGVTGPQHF. The CDR3, as DNA: TGTGCCACCAGCAGAGAGGCAGGGGTGACGGGGCCCCAGCATTTT.

The table lists this clonotype with a few counts. The gene calls are TRBV6-1 and TRBJ2-1; no clear D. Germline V gene lookup returns CDR1 MNHNS and CDR2 SASEGT. V was pared by 7 bases and J by 9 bases, with 13 bases between. The CDR3 covers 12 residues. The CDR3 sequence is CASNKHWVEQFF. The CDR3 coding sequence is TGTGCCAGCAATAAGCATTGGGTTGAGCAGTTCTTC.

By share, this clonotype counts as medium-sized (0.01 to 0.1%). The V and J genes are TRBV29-1 and TRBJ2-7; 8 nucleotides agree with TRBD1. The CDR3 runs to 14 residues. V dropped 4 bases and J dropped 3; count of bases not matched to a gene: 8. Per the germline V gene, CDR1 is SQVTM and CDR2 is ANQGSEA. The CDR3, as DNA: TGCAGCGTTGTACAAAAAGACAGGGGCTACGAGCAGTACTTC. Protein: CSVVQKDRGYEQYF.

CDR3 in amino acids: CASRPPGLAPHEQFF. The CDR3 DNA follows: TGTGCCAGCAGGCCTCCGGGACTAGCTCCCCATGAGCAGTTCTTC. V is TRBV12-3 or TRBV12-4 and J is TRBJ2-1; 9 positions match TRBD2. This CDR3 has 15 residues. With V trimmed by 6 bases and J by 8 bases, 11 bases remained unmatched.

This clonotype was observed a handful of times. This sequence joins TRBV20-1 and TRBJ1-2; 7 bases fit TRBD1. J gave up 4 bases and V 2 bases, and 7 bases lay outside the gene matches. The germline V gene has CDR1 DFQATT and CDR2 SNEGSKA (reference sequence). This CDR3 contains 14 residues. The CDR3, as DNA: TGCAGTGCTAGAACTAGGGACAGTCCCTATGGCTACACCTTC. Amino acid sequence: CSARTRDSPYGYTF.

In this sample, this clonotype turned up many times. The V and J genes are TRBV5-1 and TRBJ2-1; D remains unclear. Germline CDR1 and CDR2: SGHRS and YFSETQ. V was cut by 0 bases and J by 9 bases, with 10 bases left in between. This CDR3 is built from 13 residues. The CDR3 bases are TGCGCCAGCAGCTTGGTTGTACAAGGTGAGCAGTTCTTC. The encoded protein is CASSLVVQGEQFF.

The chain is built from TRBV10-3 and TRBJ2-5, with 8 nucleotides matching TRBD1. CDR3 length: 15 amino acids. The ends lost 2 bases at V and 5 bases at J; junction bases unmatched: 7. Looked up from germline, CDR1 is ENHRY and CDR2 is SYGVKD. CDR3 sequence reads: CAISETGTGLETQYF. The DNA of the CDR3 is TGTGCCATCAGTGAGACAGGGACAGGTCTTGAGACCCAGTACTTC.

The rearrangement uses TRBV5-1 and TRBJ2-3; 9 bases are a match to TRBD1. Germline trimming cut 0 bases from V and 15 bases from J; bases unmatched to any gene: 14. The CDR3 runs to 15 residues. Germline values: CDR1 SGHRS, CDR2 YFSETQ. In DNA form, the CDR3 reads TGCGCCAGCAGCTTGGAGGCCTCCTGGGACAGGGCCCAATATTTT. Encoded protein: CASSLEASWDRAQYF.

This clonotype was observed a few times. This chain connects TRBV6-1 to TRBJ2-2; 7 bases map to TRBD2. V was clipped by 5 bases and J by 4 bases; unmatched bases: 7. Germline CDR1 and CDR2: MNHNS and SASEGT. This CDR3 region has 15 residues. As DNA, the CDR3 is TGTGCCAGCAGTAACGCGGGGGAGATCACCGGGGAGCTGTTTTTT. Translation: CASSNAGEITGELFF.

The rearrangement joins TRBV4-1 to TRBJ2-4; 9 bases are a match to TRBD2. Losses at the gene ends were 4 bases for V and 7 bases for J; bases not matched to a gene: 5. The CDR3 extends over 14 amino acids. In germline, CDR1 is MGHRA, CDR2 YSYEKL. CDR3: CASSRPGTSNIQYF. The CDR3 DNA reads as TGCGCCAGCAGCCGCCCCGGGACTAGCAACATTCAGTACTTC.

This clonotype showed up just a few times. V and J are TRBV11-2 and TRBJ2-1; a weak D match, TRBD1 (5 bases). V gave up 1 base and J gave up 7 bases, with 17 bases separating them. CDR1 and CDR2 (germline): SGHAT, FQNNGV. The CDR3 runs 16 residues. The CDR3 DNA sequence: TGTGCCAGCAGCTTAGTTACAGGCCCTGCTGGGAATGAGCAGTTCTTC. This encodes CASSLVTGPAGNEQFF.

This clonotype was seen at least ten times. The chain joins TRBV19 to TRBJ2-1; 7 nucleotides match TRBD2. Germline assignment: CDR1 LNHDA and CDR2 SQIVND (reference sequence). The CDR3 is 16 residues long. After removal of 9 bases from V and 3 bases from J, the junction contained 14 bases not matched to a gene. CDR3 loop: CASGGTTANNYNEQFF. CDR3 nucleotides: TGTGCCAGCGGGGGGACCACCGCTAATAACTACAATGAGCAGTTCTTC.

V is TRBV7-8 and J is TRBJ2-3, with a possible D match to TRBD2 (5 bases). Trimming cost V 8 bases and J 0 bases, with 9 bases left between them. Germline-derived CDR1 and CDR2 are SGHVS and FQNEAQ. CDR3 size: 13 residues. CDR3 nucleotide sequence: TGTGCCAGCGTGACTACTAGCACAGATACGCAGTATTTT. Protein sequence: CASVTTSTDTQYF.

The genes are TRBV6-1 and TRBJ1-5; D possibly corresponds to TRBD1 (6 bases). The CDR3 runs 15 residues. V was shortened by 7 bases and J by 4 bases, with 17 bases between the two germline ends. Germline CDR1 reads MNHNS; CDR2 reads SASEGT. This chain's CDR3 is CASTVRGLGNQPQHF. The CDR3 nucleotides read TGTGCCAGCACCGTCCGGGGGCTTGGGAATCAGCCCCAGCATTTT.

This clonotype was seen only a few times. V and J are TRBV10-2 and TRBJ2-3; 8 bases fit TRBD2. After removal of 7 bases from V and 0 bases from J, the junction contained 15 bases not matched to a gene. Germline V gene sequence: CDR1 WSHSY, CDR2 SAAADI. This CDR3 spans 18 amino acids. CDR3 in DNA: TGCGCCAGCACCCTGTCCGGGACTAGAGGCTCTAGCACAGATACGCAGTATTTT. Protein: CASTLSGTRGSSTDTQYF.